Listed below are T cell receptor beta chains from one sample, sequenced in a study of tumor and adjacent non-tumor tissue in lung cancer. TCRdb re-called the multiplex PCR reads with MiXCR, one entry per CDR3 protein. The repertoire holds over 100,000 distinct CDR3 sequences, approximately 82% seen once, with 37% in the top ten. Sequencing was done on a sample of lung tumor tissue. These receptors were taken from a woman aged 60-75 years with non-small cell lung cancer. Both conserved end residues are part of each CDR3. A D gene is named only where the DNA matches it firmly. The size field is filled for only some rows; it gives once, few, many or a size class.

clone_size: -
v_call: TRBV10-3
j_call: TRBJ2-1
d_call: TRBD2
cdr3_aa: CAIGTSGTHYNEQFF
cdr3_nt: TGTGCCATCGGGACTAGCGGGACCCACTACAATGAGCAGTTCTTC

clone_size: -
v_call: TRBV6-5
j_call: TRBJ2-3
d_call: -
cdr3_aa: CASSYQVASSTDTHYF
cdr3_nt: TGTGCGAGCAGTTACCAGGTAGCTTCTAGTACAGATACGCATTATTTT

clone_size: -
v_call: TRBV12-3/TRBV12-4
j_call: TRBJ1-1
d_call: TRBD1
cdr3_aa: CAGRQITGVGTEAFF
cdr3_nt: TGTGCCGGCAGACAAATAACAGGGGTAGGCACTGAAGCTTTCTTT

clone_size: few
v_call: TRBV6-6
j_call: TRBJ1-2
d_call: -
cdr3_aa: CAIRLHYYYGYTF
cdr3_nt: TGTGCCATCCGCCTCCATTATTACTATGGCTACACCTTC

clone_size: -
v_call: TRBV11-2
j_call: TRBJ2-7
d_call: -
cdr3_aa: CASSLSGSDQYF
cdr3_nt: TGTGCCAGCAGCTTATCCGGTTCCGATCAGTACTTC

clone_size: -
v_call: TRBV11-2
j_call: TRBJ2-7
d_call: TRBD1
cdr3_aa: CVSSFTGGNELYF
cdr3_nt: TGTGTCAGCAGCTTTACAGGGGGCAACGAGCTGTACTTC

clone_size: -
v_call: TRBV11-3
j_call: TRBJ2-1
d_call: TRBD2
cdr3_aa: CASTLELTSGSLKEQFF
cdr3_nt: TGTGCCAGCACCTTAGAGTTGACTAGCGGGAGCCTCAAGGAACAGTTCTTC

clone_size: once
v_call: TRBV11-1
j_call: TRBJ1-1
d_call: -
cdr3_aa: CASSRVDLWDEAFF
cdr3_nt: TGTGCCAGCAGCCGTGTTGACTTGTGGGATGAAGCTTTCTTT

clone_size: few
v_call: TRBV7-8
j_call: TRBJ2-2
d_call: TRBD1
cdr3_aa: CASRQGNTGELFF
cdr3_nt: TGTGCCAGCCGACAGGGCAACACCGGGGAGCTGTTTTTT

clone_size: -
v_call: TRBV6-6
j_call: TRBJ1-1
d_call: TRBD1
cdr3_aa: CASRTGEVDAIF
cdr3_nt: TGTGCCAGCAGGACAGGGGAGGTTGACGCTATCTTT

clone_size: many
v_call: TRBV28
j_call: TRBJ1-2
d_call: TRBD1
cdr3_aa: CASSFPSTGTYGYTF
cdr3_nt: TGTGCCAGCAGTTTCCCGTCGACAGGGACATATGGCTACACCTTC

clone_size: -
v_call: TRBV11-1
j_call: TRBJ1-2
d_call: -
cdr3_aa: CASSDGTVGVNYGYAF
cdr3_nt: TGCGCCAGCAGCGACGGAACAGTGGGGGTTAACTATGGCTACGCCTTC

clone_size: -
v_call: TRBV10-3
j_call: TRBJ1-1
d_call: -
cdr3_aa: CAISTGDRGYTEAFF
cdr3_nt: TGTGCCATCAGTACAGGAGATAGGGGATACACTGAAGCTTTCTTT

clone_size: -
v_call: TRBV5-6
j_call: TRBJ2-7
d_call: -
cdr3_aa: CASSFVVGDDEQYF
cdr3_nt: TGTGCCAGCAGCTTTGTTGTGGGGGACGACGAACAGTACTTC

clone_size: -
v_call: TRBV4-3
j_call: TRBJ1-2
d_call: -
cdr3_aa: CASSPTGGGYDYAF
cdr3_nt: TGCGCCAGCAGCCCTACGGGGGGCGGCTATGACTACGCCTTC

clone_size: once
v_call: TRBV6-1
j_call: TRBJ2-6
d_call: TRBD1
cdr3_aa: CASSMRQGNSGANVLTF
cdr3_nt: TGTGCCAGCAGCATGCGACAGGGCAACTCTGGGGCCAACGTCCTGACTTTC

clone_size: -
v_call: TRBV11-2
j_call: TRBJ2-2
d_call: TRBD1
cdr3_aa: CASSRTGMNTWELLF
cdr3_nt: TGTGCCAGCAGCCGGACAGGGATGAACACCTGGGAGCTGTTATTT

clone_size: once
v_call: TRBV11-3
j_call: TRBJ1-5
d_call: TRBD1
cdr3_aa: CANSPDRGQPQHF
cdr3_nt: TGTGCCAACAGCCCAGACAGGGGTCAGCCCCAGCATTTT

clone_size: once
v_call: TRBV11-2
j_call: TRBJ2-7
d_call: -
cdr3_aa: CACSPQGRAYEQYF
cdr3_nt: TGTGCCTGCAGCCCACAGGGAAGGGCCTACGAGCAGTATTTC

clone_size: -
v_call: TRBV4-3
j_call: TRBJ2-1
d_call: -
cdr3_aa: CACSLARSEQLF
cdr3_nt: TGCGCCTGCAGCCTAGCTCGAAGTGAGCAGCTCTTC

clone_size: -
v_call: TRBV11-3
j_call: TRBJ2-5
d_call: -
cdr3_aa: CASSPDDLGQETQYF
cdr3_nt: TGTGCCAGCAGCCCGGACGACTTAGGCCAGGAGACCCAGTACTTC

clone_size: -
v_call: TRBV6-5
j_call: TRBJ2-1
d_call: -
cdr3_aa: CASSYPRTSNEQFF
cdr3_nt: TGTGCCAGCAGTTACCCTAGGACCAGCAATGAGCAGTTCTTC

clone_size: many
v_call: TRBV6-2/TRBV6-3
j_call: TRBJ2-5
d_call: -
cdr3_aa: CASSLQEETQYF
cdr3_nt: TGTGCCAGCAGCCTTCAAGAAGAGACCCAGTACTTC

clone_size: -
v_call: TRBV11-2
j_call: TRBJ2-3
d_call: -
cdr3_aa: CASSSGLVDTQYF
cdr3_nt: TGTGCCAGCAGTTCGGGACTCGTAGATACGCAGTATTTT

clone_size: -
v_call: TRBV6-2/TRBV6-3
j_call: TRBJ1-5
d_call: -
cdr3_aa: CASSFADGQHQHF
cdr3_nt: TGTGCCAGCAGTTTCGCGGATGGTCAGCACCAGCATTTT

clone_size: -
v_call: TRBV5-4
j_call: TRBJ2-7
d_call: -
cdr3_aa: CASSMEMGNTYEQYF
cdr3_nt: TGTGCCAGCAGCATGGAGATGGGGAACACCTACGAGCAGTACTTC

clone_size: -
v_call: TRBV29-1
j_call: TRBJ2-3
d_call: TRBD1
cdr3_aa: CSVEELDRGSDTQYF
cdr3_nt: TGTAGCGTTGAAGAACTGGACAGGGGCTCAGATACGCAGTATTTT

clone_size: -
v_call: TRBV30
j_call: TRBJ2-2
d_call: TRBD1
cdr3_aa: CAWNSGTGDTGELFF
cdr3_nt: TGTGCCTGGAATTCAGGGACAGGGGACACCGGGGAGCTGTTTTTT

clone_size: once
v_call: TRBV7-9
j_call: TRBJ2-4
d_call: TRBD1
cdr3_aa: CASSPQPGQRKNIQYF
cdr3_nt: TGTGCCAGCAGCCCTCAGCCGGGACAGAGAAAAAACATTCAGTACTTC

clone_size: -
v_call: TRBV6-1
j_call: TRBJ2-6
d_call: -
cdr3_aa: CVSSAQTGGANVLTF
cdr3_nt: TGTGTCAGCAGCGCCCAAACTGGGGGGGCCAACGTCCTGACTTTC

clone_size: -
v_call: TRBV4-3
j_call: TRBJ2-1
d_call: TRBD2
cdr3_aa: CASSQVGTRGRKEQFF
cdr3_nt: TGCGCCAGCAGCCAAGTTGGGACTAGGGGGAGGAAGGAGCAGTTCTTC

clone_size: once
v_call: TRBV10-1
j_call: TRBJ1-2
d_call: -
cdr3_aa: CASNELVGGGYTF
cdr3_nt: TGTGCCAGCAATGAGTTAGTCGGTGGTGGCTACACCTTC

clone_size: once
v_call: TRBV4-3
j_call: TRBJ1-2
d_call: -
cdr3_aa: CVSSPRAAANYGYTF
cdr3_nt: TGCGTCAGCAGTCCGAGGGCTGCCGCTAACTATGGCTACACCTTC

clone_size: -
v_call: TRBV29-1
j_call: TRBJ2-3
d_call: -
cdr3_aa: CSVGAAGMGTHTQYF
cdr3_nt: TGCAGCGTGGGTGCGGCGGGCATGGGCACACATACGCAGTATTTT

clone_size: few
v_call: TRBV28
j_call: TRBJ2-7
d_call: -
cdr3_aa: CASSPMANSYEQYF
cdr3_nt: TGTGCCAGCAGCCCCATGGCTAACTCCTACGAGCAGTACTTC

clone_size: -
v_call: TRBV6-6
j_call: TRBJ2-7
d_call: TRBD1
cdr3_aa: CARSRETGGDYQQYF
cdr3_nt: TGTGCCAGGAGTCGCGAGACAGGGGGAGACTACCAGCAGTACTTC

clone_size: -
v_call: TRBV11-2
j_call: TRBJ2-3
d_call: -
cdr3_aa: CASSRRGTNQPQYF
cdr3_nt: TGTGCCAGCAGCAGGAGAGGGACCAATCAGCCCCAGTATTTT

clone_size: -
v_call: TRBV6-4
j_call: TRBJ2-1
d_call: TRBD2
cdr3_aa: CASSGGTSGRKNEQFF
cdr3_nt: TGTGCCAGCAGCGGTGGGACTAGCGGGCGCAAGAATGAGCAGTTCTTC

clone_size: -
v_call: TRBV30
j_call: TRBJ1-1
d_call: -
cdr3_aa: CAWRTPMNTEAFF
cdr3_nt: TGTGCCTGGAGGACACCTATGAACACTGAAGCTTTCTTT

clone_size: many
v_call: TRBV6-1
j_call: TRBJ2-7
d_call: TRBD1
cdr3_aa: CASSPPGQKRDEQYF
cdr3_nt: TGTGCCAGCAGTCCCCCGGGACAGAAAAGGGACGAGCAGTACTTC

clone_size: many
v_call: TRBV5-1
j_call: TRBJ1-2
d_call: TRBD1
cdr3_aa: CASSLDRDYTYGYTF
cdr3_nt: TGCGCCAGCAGCCTGGACAGGGATTATACCTATGGCTACACCTTC

clone_size: -
v_call: TRBV11-2
j_call: TRBJ2-3
d_call: -
cdr3_aa: CASRREGAGTDTQYF
cdr3_nt: TGTGCCAGCAGGAGGGAGGGGGCTGGCACAGATACGCAGTACTTT

clone_size: -
v_call: TRBV14
j_call: TRBJ2-3
d_call: TRBD1
cdr3_aa: CVSSQERRQGMTNTQYF
cdr3_nt: TGTGTCAGCAGCCAAGAACGGAGACAGGGGATGACAAATACGCAGTATTTT

clone_size: many
v_call: TRBV6-2/TRBV6-3
j_call: TRBJ2-1
d_call: TRBD1
cdr3_aa: CASRDPGQGDEQFF
cdr3_nt: TGTGCCAGCAGGGATCCGGGACAGGGGGATGAGCAGTTCTTC

clone_size: -
v_call: TRBV6-6
j_call: TRBJ2-3
d_call: -
cdr3_aa: CTSSYSTYISTNTQYF
cdr3_nt: TGTACCAGCAGTTATTCGACATACATTAGTACAAATACGCAGTATTTT

clone_size: -
v_call: TRBV11-1
j_call: TRBJ2-2
d_call: -
cdr3_aa: CASSPRLVGESTWELFF
cdr3_nt: TGTGCCAGCAGCCCGCGACTAGTGGGAGAATCCACTTGGGAGCTGTTTTTT

clone_size: -
v_call: TRBV30
j_call: TRBJ1-3
d_call: -
cdr3_aa: CASRVGRLGNTIYF
cdr3_nt: TGTGCCTCTAGGGTGGGGCGCTTAGGAAACACCATATATTTT

clone_size: many
v_call: TRBV14
j_call: TRBJ1-1
d_call: TRBD1
cdr3_aa: CASSLTGGIAEAFF
cdr3_nt: TGTGCCAGCAGCCTCACAGGGGGCATCGCTGAAGCTTTCTTT

clone_size: -
v_call: TRBV11-3
j_call: TRBJ2-1
d_call: TRBD2
cdr3_aa: CVSSSDLTSGSHNEQFF
cdr3_nt: TGTGTGAGCAGCTCAGACTTGACTAGCGGGAGCCACAATGAGCAGTTCTTC

clone_size: -
v_call: TRBV20-1
j_call: TRBJ2-1
d_call: -
cdr3_aa: CSALVSYDEQFF
cdr3_nt: TGCAGTGCGCTAGTATCCTACGATGAGCAGTTCTTC

clone_size: many
v_call: TRBV29-1
j_call: TRBJ2-7
d_call: -
cdr3_aa: CSVEGGEAVYEQYF
cdr3_nt: TGCAGCGTTGAAGGGGGGGAAGCCGTCTACGAGCAGTACTTC

clone_size: -
v_call: TRBV20-1
j_call: TRBJ1-2
d_call: -
cdr3_aa: CSVTPTYYDYTF
cdr3_nt: TGCAGTGTTACTCCCACCTACTATGACTACACCTTC

clone_size: -
v_call: TRBV28
j_call: TRBJ2-7
d_call: -
cdr3_aa: CASSLQDYEQYF
cdr3_nt: TGTGCCAGCAGTTTGCAGGACTACGAGCAGTACTTC

clone_size: -
v_call: TRBV11-2
j_call: TRBJ2-7
d_call: -
cdr3_aa: CTSSFEKGHSYEQYF
cdr3_nt: TGTACCAGCAGCTTTGAGAAGGGCCACTCCTATGAGCAGTACTTC

clone_size: -
v_call: TRBV6-2/TRBV6-3
j_call: TRBJ2-7
d_call: -
cdr3_aa: CARGTYGQYF
cdr3_nt: TGTGCCAGAGGGACCTACGGGCAGTACTTC